These 26 T cell receptor beta chains came from one sample sequenced in a study of T-cell memory formation after mild COVID-19 (dated by TCRdb to the early 2020s). To prepare the library, 5' RACE was applied. Sequencing used an Illumina NovaSeq 6000. TCRdb reworked the public reads: Q25 trimming with fastp, MiXCR clone assembly, productive beta chains retained. For every CDR3 protein sequence, its rows merge into one entry that carries the most common genes and DNA. The sample yields a few hundred thousand distinct CDR3 sequences; approximately 29% were counted once. Of the sample, roughly 13% is held by the ten largest clones. The sequencing input was PBMCs or a T cell subset sorted from them (not recorded which). The source is an adult woman who had mild COVID-19 (a few samples of this study predate the infection). The sample titles of this study are shuffled in the database, so cell type and time point are left out; the donor was told from shared clones.

This clonotype was counted between two and nine times. V is TRBV6-6 and J is TRBJ1-1; perhaps TRBD1 as D (5 bases). CDR3 size: 13 residues. Trimming took 2 bases from V and 6 from J, leaving 10 bases between them. Germline loops: CDR1 MNHNY, CDR2 SVGAGI (reference sequence). The CDR3 bases are TGTGCCAGCAGTTACCAGGGCTTGGCTGAAGCTTTCTTT. Its translation is CASSYQGLAEAFF.

This clonotype showed up just a few times. This chain joins TRBV20-1 and TRBJ1-4; no clear D gene. Deletions cut 1 base from V and 5 bases from J, with 14 bases between. This CDR3 spans 15 amino acids. Germline CDR1 DFQATT, CDR2 SNEGSKA (reference sequence). CDR3 residues: CSARGLSGINEKLFF. The CDR3 region has the DNA TGCAGTGCTAGAGGACTTTCCGGGATAAATGAAAAACTGTTTTTT.

This clonotype was seen only a few times. The V gene is TRBV5-6, the J gene TRBJ2-7, with D possibly being TRBD1 (6 bases). CDR1 and CDR2 from the germline V gene are SGHDT and YYEEEE. V lost 1 base to trimming and J lost 9 bases, with 17 bases between them. This CDR3 has 14 residues. The CDR3 sequence is CASSLRDTSSGQYF. CDR3 sequence (DNA): TGTGCCAGCAGCTTGAGGGACACCTCAAGCGGGCAGTACTTC.

This chain uses TRBV5-1 with TRBJ2-2; 9 bases fit TRBD1. The CDR3 length is 15 residues. From germline, CDR1 is SGHRS and CDR2 YFSETQ. Trimming cost V 3 bases and J 4 bases; bases outside gene matches: 4. CDR3 nucleotide sequence: TGCGCCAGCAGCTCCGGGACAGGGCCCACCGGGGAGCTGTTTTTT. This translates into CASSSGTGPTGELFF.

The chain employs TRBV12-3 or TRBV12-4 and TRBJ1-2; 11 positions match TRBD1. There are 13 residues in the CDR3. J lost 8 bases, V lost 6 bases, and 5 bases had no gene match. CDR3 in DNA: TGTGCCAGCAGCCGGACAGGGGGCCGGGGCTACACCTTC. As protein: CASSRTGGRGYTF.

The chain combines TRBV24-1 with TRBJ2-1; D is possibly TRBD1 (5 bases). This CDR3 has 16 amino acids. With 0 bases removed from V and 5 bases from J, the gap between germline ends came to 13 bases. Germline V gene lookup returns CDR1 KGHDR and CDR2 SFDVKD. Here the CDR3 DNA reads TGTGCCACCAGTGATTTGTACAGGACGGGTCACAATGAGCAGTTCTTC. Translation: CATSDLYRTGHNEQFF.

The chain has TRBV7-9 and TRBJ2-7; 14 bases align to TRBD2. Trimming took 6 bases from V and 8 from J; bases not matched to a gene: 15. Per germline, CDR1 SEHNR and CDR2 FQNEAQ (reference sequence). This CDR3 is 17 amino acids long. CDR3 region: CASRDGTSGSLYEKQYF. The CDR3 DNA reads TGTGCCAGCAGGGACGGGACTAGCGGGAGCCTCTACGAGAAGCAGTACTTC.

This chain uses TRBV6-5 with TRBJ2-7; 7 nucleotides agree with TRBD2. Germline loops: CDR1 MNHEY, CDR2 SVGAGI. With V trimmed by 6 bases and J by 3 bases, 11 bases remained unmatched. There are 15 residues in the CDR3. Written as DNA, the CDR3 is TGTGCCAGCAGCCCTATCAGCGGGAACTACTACGAGCAGTACTTC. Its translation: CASSPISGNYYEQYF.

This clonotype turned up a few times. The chain is built from TRBV12-3 or TRBV12-4 and TRBJ2-3; D gene ambiguous. V was trimmed by 8 bases and J by 4 bases, leaving 10 bases between them. This CDR3 contains 12 residues. In nucleotides, the CDR3 is TGTGCCAGCGGGAATAGAGCAGATACGCAGTATTTT. Encoded protein: CASGNRADTQYF.

The genes are TRBV7-8 and TRBJ2-3; TRBD1 might be the D (5 bases). Trimming stripped 3 bases from V and 4 bases from J, with 11 bases between. From germline, CDR1 is SGHVS and CDR2 FQNEAQ. The CDR3 totals 14 residues. The CDR3 nucleotides read TGTGCCAGCAGCTTCGGACGCAGGGCAGATACGCAGTATTTT. Protein: CASSFGRRADTQYF.

This clonotype was seen just once. The V call is TRBV2, the J call TRBJ2-1; TRBD2 agrees at 13 bases. The CDR3 has 15 amino acids. V shed 6 bases, J shed 9 bases, and the junction held 8 bases outside the gene matches. The germline gives CDR1 SNHLY, CDR2 FYNNEI. CDR3 coding DNA: TGTGCCAGCAGATATACTAGCGGGGGGGCCGGTGAGCAGTTCTTC. Translating gives CASRYTSGGAGEQFF.

CDR3 DNA: TGCAGTGCTAGACTAAAAGGCAGGGGACCTTCACCCCTCCACTTT. Translation gives CSARLKGRGPSPLHF. V and J are TRBV20-1 and TRBJ1-6; D is possibly TRBD1 (6 bases). The CDR3 loop spans 15 amino acids. Trimming left V 2 bases short and J 9 bases short, with 17 bases between. Germline V gene sequence: CDR1 DFQATT, CDR2 SNEGSKA (reference sequence).

This clonotype was observed a few times. The chain employs TRBV5-1 and TRBJ1-5; D is unclear. V was cut by 0 bases and J by 2 bases, with 9 bases left in between. The CDR3 covers 15 residues. Germline V gene data show CDR1 as SGHRS and CDR2 as YFSETQ. DNA for the CDR3: TGCGCCAGCAGCTTGGCCCTACCACGCAATCAGCCCCAGCATTTT. Amino acids: CASSLALPRNQPQHF. Variable domain in full (rest from reference TRBV5-1 and TRBJ1-5): KAGVTQTPRYLIKTRGQQVTLSCSPISGHRSVSWYQQTPGQGLQFLFEYFSETQRNKGNFPGRFSGRQFSNSRSEMNVSTLELGDSALYLCASSLALPRNQPQHFGDGTRLSIL.

This clonotype was found a few times. V usage is TRBV6-5 and J usage is TRBJ1-1; 9 positions match TRBD1. This CDR3 has 15 amino acids. Germline loops: CDR1 MNHEY, CDR2 SVGAGI. V shed 6 bases and J 5 bases; nucleotides not matched to a gene: 10. The CDR3 loop reads CASSRKQGARTEAFF. CDR3 nucleotide sequence: TGTGCCAGCAGCCGTAAACAGGGGGCCCGAACTGAAGCTTTCTTT.

The chain uses TRBV30 and TRBJ2-7; TRBD1 is a possible D gene (6 bases). Germline loops: CDR1 GTSNPN, CDR2 SVGIG (reference sequence). V was trimmed by 6 bases and J by 4 bases, leaving 13 bases between them. CDR3 length: 12 amino acids. The CDR3 sequence is CACRDIIYEQYF. CDR3 coding DNA: TGTGCCTGCCGGGACATCATTTACGAGCAGTACTTC.

This clonotype was picked up a small number of times. The V call is TRBV5-1, the J call TRBJ1-1, with D unresolved. The CDR3 consists of 14 residues. Per germline, CDR1 SGHRS and CDR2 YFSETQ. V was trimmed by 0 bases and J by 0 bases, leaving 6 bases between them. CDR3 loop: CASSLDKLNTEAFF. In DNA form, the CDR3 reads TGCGCCAGCAGCTTGGATAAGCTGAACACTGAAGCTTTCTTT.

This clonotype has just a few counts. The J gene is TRBJ1-2, the V gene TRBV9, with 9 bases lining up with TRBD1. This CDR3 has 13 residues. CDR1 SGDLS and CDR2 YYNGEE come from the germline V gene. V dropped 1 base and J dropped 14; count of bases not matched to a gene: 9. CDR3 protein: CASSVLIQGAPTF. In DNA form, the CDR3 reads TGTGCCAGCAGCGTACTTATACAGGGGGCGCCTACCTTC. Supplemented by reference TRBV9 and TRBJ1-2, the full variable domain reads DSGVTQTPKHLITATGQRVTLRCSPRSGDLSVYWYQQSLDQGLQFLIQYYNGEERAKGNILERFSAQQFPDLHSELNLSSLELGDSALYFCASSVLIQGAPTFGSGTRLTVV.

This clonotype was found a few times. The chain couples TRBV18 to TRBJ2-5; D remains ambiguous. The CDR3 runs to 13 residues. Germline V gene data show CDR1 as KGHSH and CDR2 as LQKENI. The V and J ends lost 4 bases and 4 bases respectively, with 10 bases between them. This CDR3 reads CASSRSPSETQYF. CDR3 bases: TGTGCCAGCTCACGAAGTCCGTCAGAGACCCAGTACTTC.

This clonotype was observed a few times. V and J are TRBV24-1 and TRBJ2-3; D call uncertain. Trimming shortened V by 1 base and J by 4 bases, and 8 bases separated the two germline ends. The CDR3 runs 14 residues. Germline CDR1 reads KGHDR; CDR2 reads SFDVKD. The CDR3 DNA sequence: TGTGCCACCAGTGATTTTCGTGTTCCAGATACGCAGTATTTT. This sequence encodes CATSDFRVPDTQYF.

The V and J genes are TRBV7-3 and TRBJ2-5, with 8 bases that match TRBD1. V was clipped by 2 bases and J by 4 bases; unmatched bases: 15. The CDR3 contains 18 residues. Germline V gene lookup returns CDR1 SGHTA and CDR2 FQGTGA. The CDR3 DNA follows: TGTGCCAGCAGCTTAGTCGTAGTCGCAGGGGGCGCGGGAGAGACCCAGTACTTC. Protein sequence: CASSLVVVAGGAGETQYF.

V and J are TRBV20-1 and TRBJ2-5; TRBD2 aligns across 10 bases. The CDR3 length is 15 residues. Per the germline V gene, CDR1 is DFQATT and CDR2 is SNEGSKA (reference sequence). V gave up 3 bases and J gave up 5 bases; unmatched junction bases: 9. The CDR3: CSARISGGSPETQYF. Written as DNA, the CDR3 is TGCAGTGCTAGGATTAGCGGGGGGTCGCCGGAGACCCAGTACTTC.

This chain links TRBV24-1 with TRBJ1-2, with a tentative D call TRBD1 (5 bases). Deletions cut 5 bases from V and 7 bases from J, with 7 bases between. There are 11 residues in the CDR3. Germline lookup yields CDR1 KGHDR and CDR2 SFDVKD. CDR3 loop: CATSGTLGYTF. The DNA of the CDR3 is TGTGCCACCAGTGGGACACTTGGCTACACCTTC.

This chain uses TRBV24-1 with TRBJ2-1, with D perhaps matching TRBD2 (6 bases). Looked up from germline, CDR1 is KGHDR and CDR2 is SFDVKD. The CDR3 loop spans 15 amino acids. The germline V and J ends were trimmed by 1 base and 7 bases, with 13 bases remaining between them. DNA for the CDR3: TGTGCCACCAGTGATTTAGAGGAGGGTAGGAATGAGCAGTTCTTC. Protein: CATSDLEEGRNEQFF.

The sample holds a few counts of this clonotype. The V and J genes are TRBV29-1 and TRBJ2-3, with a tentative D call TRBD1 (6 bases). Trimming cost V 6 bases and J 4 bases, with 20 bases left between them. The CDR3 consists of 15 residues. Per germline, CDR1 SQVTM and CDR2 ANQGSEA. CDR3 residues: CSVRRSGVEADTQYF. CDR3 in DNA: TGCAGCGTCCGCCGGTCAGGGGTCGAAGCAGATACGCAGTATTTT.

The chain joins TRBV7-2 to TRBJ1-5; maybe TRBD1 (6 bases). In germline, CDR1 is SGHTA, CDR2 FQGNSA. The CDR3 contains 15 residues. V lost 2 bases and J 4 bases, leaving 12 bases between the germline ends. The CDR3: CASSLRGARNQPQHF. Written as DNA, the CDR3 is TGTGCCAGCAGCTTACGGGGGGCGCGTAATCAGCCCCAGCATTTT.

This chain links TRBV20-1 with TRBJ2-3, with 7 bases matching TRBD1. The J segment lost 4 bases and the V segment lost 7 bases, leaving 2 bases of the junction unmatched. Germline CDR1 reads DFQATT; CDR2 reads SNEGSKA (reference sequence). The length of the CDR3 is 11 residues. This CDR3 is CSVRGPDTQYF. Written as DNA, the CDR3 is TGCAGTGTGAGGGGGCCAGATACGCAGTATTTT.